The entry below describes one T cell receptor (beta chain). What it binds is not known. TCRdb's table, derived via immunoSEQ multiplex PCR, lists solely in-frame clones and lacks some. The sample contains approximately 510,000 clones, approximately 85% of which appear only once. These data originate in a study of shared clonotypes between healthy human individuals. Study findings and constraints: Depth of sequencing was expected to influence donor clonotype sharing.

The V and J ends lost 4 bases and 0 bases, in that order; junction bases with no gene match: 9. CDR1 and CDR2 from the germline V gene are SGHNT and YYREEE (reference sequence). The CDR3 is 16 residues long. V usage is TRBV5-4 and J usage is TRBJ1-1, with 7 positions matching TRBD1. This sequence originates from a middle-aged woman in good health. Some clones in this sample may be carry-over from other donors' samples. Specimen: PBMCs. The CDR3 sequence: CASSRPLGQLNTEAFF. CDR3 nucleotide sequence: TGTGCCAGCAGCCGACCCCTGGGACAGCTGAACACTGAAGCTTTCTTT.